This TCR beta chain came from a study of cytomegalovirus exposure and HLA in healthy donors. The PCR used 60 Vbeta and 13 Jbeta primers. Sequencing was performed with immunoSEQ multiplex PCR; in TCRdb, only in-frame clones are kept and a portion is missing. Altogether some 150,000 clones are present, around 77% being singletons, with the ten largest covering around 7%. The sequenced material came from PBMCs. The receptor's source is a woman aged 35 to 49 in good health and CMV-seropositive.

The CDR3 spells CASSKDDGQGFYEQYF. CDR3 sequence (DNA): TGTGCCAGCAGCAAAGATGACGGGCAGGGGTTCTACGAGCAGTACTTC. V is TRBV21-1 and J is TRBJ2-7; the D call of TRBD1 is as the table states it, not checked on the DNA. TRBV21-1 is a known pseudogene. CDR3 length: 16 amino acids.